This entry features one TCR beta chain sequence. What it recognizes is unknown. 5'RACE primed at constant segments yielded TCR alpha and TCR beta cDNA libraries bearing sample barcodes and UMIs. TCRdb itself ran the 5' RACE reads through MiXCR, one entry per CDR3 protein. This sample yields hundreds of thousands of distinct CDR3 sequences, of which roughly 15% are seen a single time; 3.5% belongs to the top ten. The data belong to a study of T-cell memory formation after mild COVID-19. The study's findings and limits: Shrinking CD4+ clones resided mostly in CM and EM, and CD8+ ones in EMRA.

Sequenced input: PBMCs or a T cell subset sorted from them (not recorded which). This receptor was taken from a young man who had mild COVID-19 (a few samples of this study predate the infection). Cell type and time point are not known.

This CDR3 reads CASSERDRDEQYF. The CDR3 DNA reads as TGTGCCAGCAGTGAGAGGGACAGGGACGAGCAGTACTTC. The V call is TRBV6-1, the J call TRBJ2-7; TRBD1 matches at 9 bases. Losses at the gene ends were 3 bases for V and 5 bases for J; bases not matched to a gene: 2. This CDR3 is 13 amino acids long. Germline V gene data show CDR1 as MNHNS and CDR2 as SASEGT.